Shown below are 5 T cell receptor beta chains from a single sample sequenced in a study of graft-versus-host responses after intestinal transplantation (dated by TCRdb to the early 2020s). What this sample's time point label stands for: cells obtained before transplantation from donor or recipient. No antigen has been identified for these receptors. To prepare the library, the immunoSEQ multiplex PCR assay was applied. The immuneACCESS repertoire file appears here via TCRdb, limited to in-frame rearrangements. These files lack a portion of the clones; in checked studies, under half of the deficit traces to unresolved V genes, and the cause of the others is not known. The sample data list roughly 36,000 clones, and 90% to 95% of these were observed just once. Less than 0.25% of the sample belongs to the ten largest clones. The sequencing used unstimulated CD8+ T cells sorted from spleen or lymph node cells, collected before transplant. The receptor set was obtained from a human donor who was the organ donor for an intestinal transplant.

Only one count was recorded for this clone. The chain has TRBV4-1 and TRBJ2-7, with TRBD1 matching over 9 bases. The V gene's germline CDR1 is MGHRA and CDR2 YSYEKL. CDR3 length: 14 amino acids. V gave up 4 bases and J gave up 6 bases; unmatched junction bases: 7. CDR3 DNA: TGCGCCAGCAGCCCGGGACAGGGTCCTATCGAGCAGTACTTC. Translating it yields CASSPGQGPIEQYF.

The CDR3 sequence: CATSREQGDYYGYTF. The DNA of the CDR3 is TGTGCCACCAGCAGGGAACAGGGGGATTACTATGGCTACACCTTC. The chain links TRBV15 to TRBJ1-2; TRBD1 matches 8 bases. The CDR3 is made up of 15 amino acids. In germline, CDR1 is LNHNV, CDR2 YYDKDF (reference sequence). V lost 3 bases to trimming and J lost 3 bases; unmatched junction nucleotides: 6.

The gene calls are TRBV15 and TRBJ2-2; TRBD2 might be the D (7 bases). Trimming took 3 bases from V and 5 from J, leaving 16 bases between them. Germline CDR1 is LNHNV and CDR2 is YYDKDF (reference sequence). This CDR3 has 16 residues. CDR3 in amino acids: CATSRSRGRGTGELFF. CDR3 in DNA: TGTGCCACCAGCAGGTCCCGGGGGAGGGGGACCGGGGAGCTGTTTTTT.

The V and J genes are TRBV4-1 and TRBJ2-7; D uncertain. CDR1 and CDR2 (germline): MGHRA, YSYEKL. The ends were cut back, 0 bases at V and 5 bases at J, with 17 bases in the middle. CDR3 length equals 16 residues. The CDR3 DNA follows: TGCGCCAGCAGCCAAGATCGTAGGATTTTTCTCCACGAGCAGTACTTC. It encodes CASSQDRRIFLHEQYF.

The chain uses TRBV11-2 and TRBJ2-1; no clear D. The CDR3 is 12 residues long. Germline CDR1 is SGHAT and CDR2 is FQNNGV. V was shortened by 5 bases and J by 5 bases, with 7 bases between the two germline ends. CDR3 protein: CASSIWDNEQFF. In DNA, the CDR3 is TGTGCCAGCAGCATCTGGGACAATGAGCAGTTCTTC.